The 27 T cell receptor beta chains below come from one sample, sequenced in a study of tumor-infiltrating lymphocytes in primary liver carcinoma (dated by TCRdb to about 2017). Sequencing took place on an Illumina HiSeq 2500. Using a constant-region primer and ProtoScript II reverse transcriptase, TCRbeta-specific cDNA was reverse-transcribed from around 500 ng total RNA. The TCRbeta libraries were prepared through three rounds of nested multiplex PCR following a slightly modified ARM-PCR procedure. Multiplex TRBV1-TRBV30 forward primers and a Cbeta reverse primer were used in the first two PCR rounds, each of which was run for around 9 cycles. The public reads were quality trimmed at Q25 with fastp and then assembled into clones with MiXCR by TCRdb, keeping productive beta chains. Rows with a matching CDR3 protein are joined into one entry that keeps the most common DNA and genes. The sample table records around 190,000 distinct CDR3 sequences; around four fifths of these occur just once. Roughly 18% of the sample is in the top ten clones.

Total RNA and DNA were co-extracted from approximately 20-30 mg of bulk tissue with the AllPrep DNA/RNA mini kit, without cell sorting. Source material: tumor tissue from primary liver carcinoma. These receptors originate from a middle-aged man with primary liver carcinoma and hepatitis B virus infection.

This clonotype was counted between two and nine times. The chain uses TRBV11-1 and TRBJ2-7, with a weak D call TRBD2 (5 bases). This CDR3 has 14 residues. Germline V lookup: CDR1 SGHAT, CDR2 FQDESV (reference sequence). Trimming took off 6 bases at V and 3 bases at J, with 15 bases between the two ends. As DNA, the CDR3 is TGTGCCAGCAGTTTAAGGACTCTCGTCTACGAGCAGTACTTC. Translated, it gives CASSLRTLVYEQYF.

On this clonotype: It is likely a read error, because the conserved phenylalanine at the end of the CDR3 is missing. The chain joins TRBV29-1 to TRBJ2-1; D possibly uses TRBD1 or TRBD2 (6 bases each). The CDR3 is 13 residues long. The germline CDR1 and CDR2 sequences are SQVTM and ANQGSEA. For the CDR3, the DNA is TGCAGCGTGCGACTAGGGGGGTACAATAAGCAGTTCATC. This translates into CSVRLGGYNKQFI.

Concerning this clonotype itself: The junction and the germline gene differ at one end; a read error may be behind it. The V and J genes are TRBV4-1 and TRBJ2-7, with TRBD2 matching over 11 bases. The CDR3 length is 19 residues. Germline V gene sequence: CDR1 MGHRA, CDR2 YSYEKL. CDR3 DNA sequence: TGCGCCAGCAGCCAAGATCGGGTTAGGAATAGCGGGAGGGCCTACAAGCAGTACTTC. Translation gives CASSQDRVRNSGRAYKQYF.

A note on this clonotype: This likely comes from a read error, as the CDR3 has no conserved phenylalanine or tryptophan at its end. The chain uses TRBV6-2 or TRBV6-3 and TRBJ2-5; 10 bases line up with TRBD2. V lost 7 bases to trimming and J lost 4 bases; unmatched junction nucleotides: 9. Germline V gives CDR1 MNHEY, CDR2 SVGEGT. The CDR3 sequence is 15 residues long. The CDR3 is CASIALAGCGETQYS. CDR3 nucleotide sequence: TGTGCCAGCATCGCACTAGCGGGATGTGGAGAGACCCAGTACTCC.

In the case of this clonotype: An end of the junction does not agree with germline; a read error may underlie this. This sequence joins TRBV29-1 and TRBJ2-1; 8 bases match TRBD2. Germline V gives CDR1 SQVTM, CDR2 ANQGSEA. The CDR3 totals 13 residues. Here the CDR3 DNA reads TGCAGCGTCCAAACCACTAGCGGCTATGAGGAGTTCTTC. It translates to CSVQTTSGYEEFF.

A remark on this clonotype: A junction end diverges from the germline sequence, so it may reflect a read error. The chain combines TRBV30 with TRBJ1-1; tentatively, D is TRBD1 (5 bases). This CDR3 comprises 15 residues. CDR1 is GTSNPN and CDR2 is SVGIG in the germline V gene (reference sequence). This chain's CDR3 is CVWTKGGTVSSEAFF. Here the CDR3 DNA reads TGTGTCTGGACCAAAGGCGGGACGGTAAGCTCTGAAGCTTTCTTT. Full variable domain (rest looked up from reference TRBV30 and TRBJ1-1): SQTIHQWPATLVQPVGSPLSLECTVEGTSNPNLYWYRQAAGRGLQLLFYSVGIGQISSEVPQNLSASRPQDRQFILSSKKLLLSDSGFYLCVWTKGGTVSSEAFFGQGTRLTVV.

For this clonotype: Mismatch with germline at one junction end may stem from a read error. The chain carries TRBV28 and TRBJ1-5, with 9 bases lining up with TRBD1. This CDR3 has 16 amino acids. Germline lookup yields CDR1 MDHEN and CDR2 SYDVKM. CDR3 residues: CAGTFDRGASNQPQHF. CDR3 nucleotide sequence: TGCGCCGGCACTTTCGACAGGGGGGCCTCCAATCAGCCCCAGCATTTT.

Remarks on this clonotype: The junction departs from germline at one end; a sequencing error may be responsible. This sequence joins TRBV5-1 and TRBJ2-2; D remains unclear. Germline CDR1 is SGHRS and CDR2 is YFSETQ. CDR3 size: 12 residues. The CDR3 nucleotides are TGCGCCAGTAGCTTATCCAACGGCGAGTTGTTTTTT. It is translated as CASSLSNGELFF.

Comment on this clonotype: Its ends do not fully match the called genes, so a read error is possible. CDR3 loop: CVSSLVGVTVSNQSQHF. Written as DNA, the CDR3 is TGTGTCAGCAGCTTAGTAGGGGTAACAGTGAGCAATCAGTCCCAGCATTTT. This chain connects TRBV11-2 to TRBJ1-5; D perhaps matches TRBD1 (5 bases). The CDR3 sequence is 17 residues long. CDR1 SGHAT and CDR2 FQNNGV come from the germline V gene.

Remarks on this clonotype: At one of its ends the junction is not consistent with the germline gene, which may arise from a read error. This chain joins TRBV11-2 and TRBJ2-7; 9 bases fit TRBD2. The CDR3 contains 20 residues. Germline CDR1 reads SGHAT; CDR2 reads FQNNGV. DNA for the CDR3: TGTGCCAGCAGCTTGAGGGAGGGGAGCACTAGCGGGCTCAGCTCCTACGAGCGGTATTTC. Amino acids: CASSLREGSTSGLSSYERYF. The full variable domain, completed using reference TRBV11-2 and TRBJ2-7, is EAGVAQSPRYKIIEKRQSVAFWCNPISGHATLYWYQQILGQGPKLLIQFQNNGVVDDSQLPKDRFSAERLKGVDSTLKIQPAKLEDSAVYLCASSLREGSTSGLSSYERYFGPGTRLTVT.

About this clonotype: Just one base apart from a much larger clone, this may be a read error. CDR3: CARSLDRGNEQFF. CDR3 coding DNA: TGTGCCAGGAGCTTAGATCGGGGGAATGAGCAGTTCTTC. The chain uses TRBV11-2 and TRBJ2-1, with D possibly TRBD2 on 6 matching bases. The CDR3 extends over 13 amino acids. CDR1 is SGHAT and CDR2 is FQNNGV in the germline V gene.

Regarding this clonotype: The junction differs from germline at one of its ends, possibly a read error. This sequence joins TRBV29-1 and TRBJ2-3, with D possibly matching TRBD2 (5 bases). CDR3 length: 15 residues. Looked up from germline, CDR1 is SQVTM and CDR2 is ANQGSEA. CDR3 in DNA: TGCAGCGTTCAACAAGCAGTATCTAGCATAGATACGCAGTATTTT. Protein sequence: CSVQQAVSSIDTQYF.

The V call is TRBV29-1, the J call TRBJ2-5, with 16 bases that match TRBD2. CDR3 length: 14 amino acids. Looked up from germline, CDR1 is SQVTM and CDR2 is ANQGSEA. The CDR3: CTVKGLAGGQSQYF. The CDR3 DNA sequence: TGCACCGTCAAGGGACTAGCGGGGGGGCAGTCCCAGTACTTC.

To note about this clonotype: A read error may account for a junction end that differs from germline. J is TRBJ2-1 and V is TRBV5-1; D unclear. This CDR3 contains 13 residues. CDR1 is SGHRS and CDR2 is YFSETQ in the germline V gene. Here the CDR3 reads CASSYMGYSEQFF. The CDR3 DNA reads TGCGCCAGCAGCTACATGGGGTACAGTGAGCAGTTCTTC.

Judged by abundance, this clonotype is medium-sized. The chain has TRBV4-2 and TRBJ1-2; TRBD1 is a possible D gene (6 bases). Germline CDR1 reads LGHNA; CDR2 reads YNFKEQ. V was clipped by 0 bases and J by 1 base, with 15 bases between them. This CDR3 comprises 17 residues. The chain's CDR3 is CASSQETAQGLNYGYTF. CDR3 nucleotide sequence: TGTGCCAGCAGCCAAGAAACCGCCCAGGGGCTTAACTATGGCTACACCTTC.

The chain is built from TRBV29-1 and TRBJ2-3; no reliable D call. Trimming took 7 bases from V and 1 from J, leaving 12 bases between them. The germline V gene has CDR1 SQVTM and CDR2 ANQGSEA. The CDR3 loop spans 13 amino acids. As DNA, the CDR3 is TGCAGCGGAAGACAAGATGGCACAGATACGCAGTATTTT. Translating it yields CSGRQDGTDTQYF.

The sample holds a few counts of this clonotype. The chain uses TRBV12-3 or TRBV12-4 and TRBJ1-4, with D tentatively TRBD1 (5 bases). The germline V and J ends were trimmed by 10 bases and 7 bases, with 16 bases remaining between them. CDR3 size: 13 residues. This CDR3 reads CATSLAGTEKLFF. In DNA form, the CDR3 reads TGTGCCACTAGTTTGGCAGGGACTGAAAAACTGTTTTTT.

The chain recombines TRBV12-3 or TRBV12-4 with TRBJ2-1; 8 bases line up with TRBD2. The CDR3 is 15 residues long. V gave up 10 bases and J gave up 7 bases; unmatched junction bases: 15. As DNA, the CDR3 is TGTGCCAAAAGTTTAGCAGCGGGAGTGGGTAATGAGCAGTTCTTC. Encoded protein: CAKSLAAGVGNEQFF.

CDR3 loop: CSVITGWRMNTEAFF. The CDR3 DNA is TGCAGCGTGATAACGGGGTGGAGAATGAACACTGAAGCTTTCTTT. The gene calls are TRBV29-1 and TRBJ1-1; D unresolved. The CDR3 consists of 15 residues. V lost 6 bases to trimming and J lost 0 bases, with 17 bases between them. Germline CDR1 is SQVTM and CDR2 is ANQGSEA.

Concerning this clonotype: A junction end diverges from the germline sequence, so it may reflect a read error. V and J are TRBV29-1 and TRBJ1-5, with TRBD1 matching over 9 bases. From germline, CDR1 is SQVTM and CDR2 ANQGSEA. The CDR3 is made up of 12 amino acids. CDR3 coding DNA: TGCTGCGTTGGGACAGGGCTTCAGCCCCAGCACTTT. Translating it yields CCVGTGLQPQHF.

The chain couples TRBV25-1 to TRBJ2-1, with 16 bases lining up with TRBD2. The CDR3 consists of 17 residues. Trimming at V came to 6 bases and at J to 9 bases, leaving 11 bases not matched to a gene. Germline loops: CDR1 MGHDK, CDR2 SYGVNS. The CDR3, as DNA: TGTGCCAGCAGCCCTTCCGGGACTAGCGGGAGGGCGGGTGAGCAGTTCTTC. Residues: CASSPSGTSGRAGEQFF.

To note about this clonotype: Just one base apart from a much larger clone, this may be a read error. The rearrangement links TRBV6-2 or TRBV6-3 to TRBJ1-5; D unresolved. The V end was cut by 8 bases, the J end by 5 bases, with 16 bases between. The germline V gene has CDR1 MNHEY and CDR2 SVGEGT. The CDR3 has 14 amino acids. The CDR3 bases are TGTGCCAGCGGTCCCCGACGGAGAGATCAGCCCCAGCATTTT. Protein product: CASGPRRRDQPQHF.

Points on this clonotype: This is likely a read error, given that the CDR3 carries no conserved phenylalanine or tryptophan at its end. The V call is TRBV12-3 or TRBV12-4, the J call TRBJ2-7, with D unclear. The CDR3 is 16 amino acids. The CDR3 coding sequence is TGTGCCAGTAGTTTAGTCGCAGGTCTCGGTCTCTACGAGCAGTACTTA. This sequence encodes CASSLVAGLGLYEQYL.

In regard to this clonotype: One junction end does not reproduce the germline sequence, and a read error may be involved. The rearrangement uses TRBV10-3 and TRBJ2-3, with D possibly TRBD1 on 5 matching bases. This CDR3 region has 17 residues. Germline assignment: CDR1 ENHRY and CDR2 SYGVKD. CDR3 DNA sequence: TGTGCCATCAGTGTATCAAACGGTAGCAGGCAGACAGAAACGCAGTATTTT. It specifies CAISVSNGSRQTETQYF.

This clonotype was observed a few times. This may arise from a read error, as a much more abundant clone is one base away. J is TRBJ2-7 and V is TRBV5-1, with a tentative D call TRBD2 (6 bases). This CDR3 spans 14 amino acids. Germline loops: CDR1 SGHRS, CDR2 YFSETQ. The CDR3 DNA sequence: TGCGCCAGCAGTTTGGGACGGGGACTCTACGAGCAGCACTTC. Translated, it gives CASSLGRGLYEQHF.

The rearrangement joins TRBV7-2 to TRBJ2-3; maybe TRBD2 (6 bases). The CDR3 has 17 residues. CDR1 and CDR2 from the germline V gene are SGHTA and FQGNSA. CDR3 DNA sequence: TGTTCCAACAGACGGAATAGCGGTTCGGGGGGCACAGATACGCAGTATTTT. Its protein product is CSNRRNSGSGGTDTQYF.

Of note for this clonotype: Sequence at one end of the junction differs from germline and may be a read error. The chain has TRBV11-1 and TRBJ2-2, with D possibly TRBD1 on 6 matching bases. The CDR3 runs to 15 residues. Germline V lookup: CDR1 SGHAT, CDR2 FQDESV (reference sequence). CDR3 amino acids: CASSYTGPFSGELHF. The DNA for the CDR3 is TGTGCCAGCAGCTATACAGGACCTTTCTCAGGGGAGCTGCATTTT.